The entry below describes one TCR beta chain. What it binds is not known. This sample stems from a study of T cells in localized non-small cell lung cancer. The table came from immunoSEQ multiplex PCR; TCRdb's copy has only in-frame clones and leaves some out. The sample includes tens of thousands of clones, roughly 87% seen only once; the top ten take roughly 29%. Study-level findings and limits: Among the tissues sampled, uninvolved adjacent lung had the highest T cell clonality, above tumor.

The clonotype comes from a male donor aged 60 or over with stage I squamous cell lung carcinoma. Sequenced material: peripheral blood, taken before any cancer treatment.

DNA for the CDR3: TGTGCCAGCAGTGAAGCGGGAGGAGGCGAGCAGTACTTC. Protein sequence: CASSEAGGGEQYF. The V call is TRBV2, the J call TRBJ2-7; D might be TRBD2 (6 bases). V lost 0 bases to trimming and J lost 6 bases, with 9 bases between them. Germline-derived CDR1 and CDR2 are SNHLY and FYNNEI. The CDR3 length is 13 residues.